The present T cell receptor (beta chain) was sequenced within a study of cytomegalovirus exposure and HLA in healthy donors. Study background: Of around 400 genotyped donors, roughly 81% grouped in the Caucasian-associated ancestry cluster. Points from the study as a whole: Some highly shared sequence variants likely arose as a pipeline artifact. Using the classifier, cytomegalovirus status was reportedly diagnosed with high specificity and sensitivity. Earlier results showed most TCR beta V segments being productive about 87% or about 30% of the time.

This PCR relied on a set of 60 Vbeta primers and 13 Jbeta primers. Profiled with immunoSEQ multiplex PCR; TCRdb holds only in-frame clones, not every one. The table lists more than 95,000 clones, less than 85% of them singletons. Turning to this clone: What it binds is unknown. A junction end diverges from the germline sequence, so it may reflect a read error.

CDR3 size: 14 residues. Per the germline V gene, CDR1 is LGHNA and CDR2 is YSLEER. Sequenced input: PBMCs. The chain recombines TRBV4-3 with TRBJ2-7; tentatively, D is TRBD1 (6 bases). This receptor was taken from a man aged 40-55 years in good health and CMV-seropositive. This CDR3 is CASSQDGGSFEQYF. CDR3 sequence (DNA): TGCGCCAGCAGCCAAGATGGGGGCTCCTTCGAGCAGTACTTC.